The table lists the clone carrying this TCR beta chain with a few counts. The method was immunoSEQ multiplex PCR; TCRdb's version includes in-frame clones alone and lacks a portion of them. The sample comprises about 130,000 clones, about 80% of which are singletons, and 3% to 3.5% rests with the top ten. CDR1 is SGHNT, CDR2 YYREEE, per germline (reference sequence). The ends were cut back, 4 bases at V and 0 bases at J, with 13 bases in the middle. The CDR3 consists of 15 residues. The sample is drawn from a study of blood T cell repertoires in COVID-19. The receptor was derived from an elderly woman with acute or convalescent COVID-19. Sequences were obtained from peripheral blood. The chain has TRBV5-4 and TRBJ1-2; D unresolved. The CDR3 sequence: CASSQDRGANYGYTF. CDR3 nucleotide sequence: TGTGCCAGCAGCCAAGATCGGGGAGCTAACTATGGCTACACCTTC. Together with reference TRBV5-4 and TRBJ1-2, the CDR3 gives the full variable domain: ETGVTQSPTHLIKTRGQQVTLRCSSQSGHNTVSWYQQALGQGPQFIFQYYREEENGRGNFPPRFSGLQFPNYSSELNVNALELDDSALYLCASSQDRGANYGYTFGSGTRLTVV.